This T cell receptor (beta chain) is from a study of blood T cell repertoires in COVID-19. On the study more broadly: The study drew acute and convalescent COVID-19 samples from the United States, Italy and Spain. Nucleic acid was either cDNA or gDNA, and it came from T cells, B-cell-depleted T cells, or PBMCs.

As originally analysed: Amplified reference gene primers provided the basis for estimating nucleated cell counts. Sequencing was performed with immunoSEQ multiplex PCR; in TCRdb, only in-frame clones are kept and a portion is missing. V and J calls and clone size are given by that table; D and trimming were obtained from the DNA. Here the sample spans more than 200,000 clones, approximately 86% being singletons. Germline V lookup: CDR1 SGHRS, CDR2 YFSETQ. Trimming took 4 bases from V and 5 from J; bases not matched to a gene: 8. This CDR3 has 15 residues. This clonotype was sampled from a man younger than 40 with active or convalescent COVID-19. The source material was peripheral blood. This rearrangement joins TRBV5-1 to TRBJ2-2; 7 nucleotides align to TRBD1. CDR3 sequence reads: CASSLDTQGTGELFF. CDR3 in DNA: TGCGCCAGCAGCCTGGACACACAGGGGACCGGGGAGCTGTTTTTT.